This TCR beta chain was found in a study of early T cells in non-severe SARS-CoV-2 infection. As for the study in general: Sequencing input comprised bulk RNA from unsorted whole blood; chain pairing was not available.

Each CDR3 protein is one row after TCRdb ran MiXCR on the 5' RACE reads. In the table there are tens of thousands of distinct CDR3 sequences, around 4.3% of which are singletons. The CDR3 totals 14 residues. Trimming cost V 3 bases and J 8 bases, with 14 bases left between them. As concerns this clonotype: A much larger clone is a single base away; this may be a read error.

The chain recombines TRBV12-3 or TRBV12-4 with TRBJ2-1, with D perhaps matching TRBD2 (6 bases). Sequencing was carried out using whole blood. The sequence came from an adult who was a healthcare worker with PCR-confirmed SARS-CoV-2 infection or an uninfected control (not recorded which). CDR3 nucleotides: TGTGCCAGCAGTTTTAGCGGCCTTGGGGATGAGCAGTTCTTC. It yields the protein CASSFSGLGDEQFF.